The entry below gives a single T cell receptor beta chain sequence along with its context. Its target is not known. This specimen belongs to a study of CD8 T cells in Susac syndrome. Study-wide results and caveats: It was acknowledged in the study that the number of individuals who were included in its TCR sequencing and HLA analysis was relatively small. In Susac syndrome, CD4+ T cell repertoires lacked any clonal expansion.

Trimming took 0 bases from V and 0 from J, leaving 12 bases between them. The CDR3 length is 16 residues. RNA, at about 0.5 to 1 ug, was reverse transcribed with random hexamers. By means of immunoSEQ multiplex PCR, TCR beta CDR3 spanning 54 Vbeta and 13 Jbeta underwent amplification. Each CDR3 protein gets one entry after TCRdb re-called the immunoSEQ multiplex PCR reads with MiXCR. The table lists 160,000 or so distinct CDR3 sequences, 85% to 95% of them singletons. TEMRA cells were FACS-enriched, unlike CD8+ and CD4+ T cells, which were negatively isolated. Sequencing used CD4+ T cells from PBMCs. J is TRBJ2-7 and V is TRBV23-1; TRBD2 is a possible D gene (6 bases). TRBV23-1 has ORF status, its function being uncertain. This TCR derives from a human donor with Susac syndrome. DNA for the CDR3: TGCGCCAGCAGTCAATCGAAGCGGAGGGTCTCCTACGAGCAGTACTTC. It specifies CASSQSKRRVSYEQYF.